A few counts support the clone carrying this TCR beta chain. Its antigen is still unknown. This entry belongs to a study of identical twins. Trimming took 6 bases from V and 4 from J; bases not matched to a gene: 11. The CDR3 length is 15 residues. Germline V lookup: CDR1 SQVTM, CDR2 ANQGSEA. Findings and limits, study-wide: Monozygotic twin pairs showed more out-of-frame TCR alpha sharing than models estimated. Fewer insertions marked abundant cord blood beta clonotypes; young adult naive trended weakly, memory not at all.

Template switching (which added a universal primer site) was used, and cDNA carried unique molecular identifiers. TCRdb reanalysed the 5' RACE reads using MiXCR and keeps one entry per CDR3 protein. The profile shows hundreds of thousands of distinct CDR3 sequences, around 22% of them singletons. The data also belong to a second study, concerning yellow fever vaccine responses in identical twins.

The chain employs TRBV29-1 and TRBJ2-1; 8 nucleotides align to TRBD2. The clonotype was recovered from a woman younger than 30 in good health. The sequenced sample was CD4+ T cells sorted from blood. CDR3 region: CSVGPKAGGYNEQFF. The CDR3 DNA is TGCAGCGTGGGCCCAAAGGCGGGAGGATACAATGAGCAGTTCTTC.